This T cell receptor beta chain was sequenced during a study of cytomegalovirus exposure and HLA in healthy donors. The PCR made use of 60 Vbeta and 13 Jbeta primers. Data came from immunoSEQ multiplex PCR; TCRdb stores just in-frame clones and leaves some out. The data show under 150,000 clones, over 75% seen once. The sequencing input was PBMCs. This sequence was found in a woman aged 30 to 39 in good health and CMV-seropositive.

The CDR3 spells CASSFFRADSNQPQHF. The CDR3 bases are TGTGCCAGCAGTTTCTTCAGGGCTGACAGCAATCAGCCCCAGCATTTT. The rearrangement uses TRBV6-6 and TRBJ1-5, with D possibly being TRBD1 (5 bases). CDR1 is MNHNY and CDR2 is SVGAGI in the germline V gene (reference sequence). The germline V and J ends were trimmed by 4 bases and 1 base, with 14 bases remaining between them. This CDR3 is 16 amino acids long.